Presented here are 10 T cell receptor beta chains from one specimen sequenced in a study of T cell repertoires in aging, cancer and after chemotherapy. The template was genomic DNA from peripheral blood, not RNA. Multiplex touch-down PCR with TRB-A/B primers amplified rearranged V-D-J TRB sequences. TCRdb analysed the multiplex PCR reads with MiXCR anew, one entry per CDR3 protein. The sample has about 10,000 distinct CDR3 sequences; around 35% are singletons. Sequenced: blood. These receptors originate from a human donor in good health.

The rearrangement uses TRBV6-1 and TRBJ2-7; tentative D call: TRBD1 (6 bases). The CDR3 runs to 14 residues. Germline lookup yields CDR1 MNHNS and CDR2 SASEGT. Trimming shortened V by 3 bases and J by 0 bases, and 9 bases separated the two germline ends. The CDR3 loop reads CASSEGASSYEQYF. The CDR3, as DNA: TGTGCCAGCAGTGAGGGGGCGAGCTCCTACGAGCAGTACTTC.

This clonotype was found a few times. This rearrangement joins TRBV19 to TRBJ2-6; possible D gene TRBD1, 6 bases. Trimming stripped 4 bases from V and 2 bases from J, with 12 bases between. The CDR3 has 16 amino acids. Germline V CDR1 and CDR2: LNHDA, SQIVND (reference sequence). The CDR3 is CASSSPRGTGANVLTF. As DNA, the CDR3 is TGTGCCAGTAGTAGTCCCAGGGGAACTGGGGCCAACGTCCTGACTTTC.

V and J are TRBV19 and TRBJ2-5, with 7 nucleotides matching TRBD1. The J segment lost 1 base and the V segment lost 5 bases, leaving 13 bases of the junction unmatched. CDR3 length: 17 amino acids. Germline CDR1 LNHDA, CDR2 SQIVND (reference sequence). The DNA for the CDR3 is TGTGCCAGTAGTGAGACCCTCGGGACAGCCTCCCAAGAGACCCAGTACTTC. Translation gives CASSETLGTASQETQYF.

As to this clonotype: A read error may be the cause here, since a much bigger clone is one base away. The V and J genes are TRBV19 and TRBJ2-2; D tentatively reads TRBD1 or TRBD2 (5 bases each). The CDR3 loop spans 14 amino acids. Germline lookup yields CDR1 LNHDA and CDR2 SQIVND (reference sequence). Here the CDR3 DNA reads TGTGCCAGTACCCAAAGGGGTTACACCGGGAAGCTGTTTTTT. It translates to CASTQRGYTGKLFF.

V and J are TRBV6-1 and TRBJ2-7; 7 nucleotides match TRBD2. This CDR3 is built from 14 residues. V shed 8 bases and J 2 bases; nucleotides not matched to a gene: 9. From germline, CDR1 is MNHNS and CDR2 SASEGT. The CDR3 DNA reads as TGTGCCAGCCCTCCGGGACTACCTCCCTACGAGCAGTACTTC. It yields the protein CASPPGLPPYEQYF.

The genes are TRBV27 and TRBJ2-1; the D gene is possibly TRBD2 (5 bases). V lost 1 base and J 8 bases, leaving 12 bases between the germline ends. The germline CDR1 and CDR2 sequences are MNHEY and SMNVEV (reference sequence). This CDR3 has 14 residues. The CDR3 spells CASSLFPSTYEQFF. The CDR3 DNA sequence: TGTGCCAGCAGTTTATTCCCTAGCACATATGAGCAGTTCTTC.

V usage is TRBV5-4 and J usage is TRBJ2-7; no firm D call. Germline V gene sequence: CDR1 SGHNT, CDR2 YYREEE (reference sequence). This CDR3 has 14 amino acids. The V and J ends lost 7 bases and 2 bases respectively, with 16 bases between them. The DNA of the CDR3 is TGTGCCAGCTCCTTAGGGTTGGGGACCTACGAGCAGTACTTC. Translated, it gives CASSLGLGTYEQYF.

This clonotype was observed a few times. The rearrangement joins TRBV13 to TRBJ1-1; 7 nucleotides agree with TRBD1. Germline trimming cut 5 bases from V and 0 bases from J; bases unmatched to any gene: 6. Germline CDR1 PRHDT, CDR2 FYEKMQ (reference sequence). This CDR3 region has 15 residues. DNA for the CDR3: TGTGCCAGCAGCCACAGGGGTTCCATGAACACTGAAGCTTTCTTT. Translation gives CASSHRGSMNTEAFF.

This clonotype was found a few times. The chain links TRBV5-1 to TRBJ2-3; 14 nucleotides align to TRBD2. Germline CDR1 reads SGHRS; CDR2 reads YFSETQ. CDR3 length: 17 amino acids. V dropped 0 bases and J dropped 5; count of bases not matched to a gene: 5. CDR3 bases: TGCGCCAGCAGCTTGGGGGGACTAGCGGGAGCTGGAGATACGCAGTATTTT. Protein product: CASSLGGLAGAGDTQYF.

This clonotype has more than one count but fewer than ten. V usage is TRBV5-4 and J usage is TRBJ2-3; D tentatively reads TRBD1 or TRBD2 (5 bases each). Germline values: CDR1 SGHNT, CDR2 YYREEE (reference sequence). The CDR3 has 16 amino acids. The V end lost 4 bases, the J end lost 3 bases, and 18 bases lay between the germline ends. CDR3 bases: TGTGCCAGCAGCCGATTCTCCAGGGAGTCGACAGATACGCAGTATTTT. This codes for CASSRFSRESTDTQYF.